Listed below are T cell receptor beta chains from one sample, sequenced in a study of blood T cell repertoires in COVID-19. Libraries were prepared by immunoSEQ multiplex PCR; TCRdb keeps only in-frame clonotypes and omits some of them. The sample holds about 150,000 clones, about four fifths seen once. Sequencing was performed on peripheral blood. Every receptor here comes from a man between 65 and 85 years old with acute or convalescent COVID-19. Both conserved end residues are part of each CDR3. D genes are given only for firm matches. The listing skips clone size in some rows; elsewhere it reads once, few, many or a size class.

size | J | D | V | CDR3 | DNA
. | TRBJ1-3 | . | TRBV13 | CASSAGSGNTIYF | TGTGCCAGCAGCGCCGGGAGTGGAAACACCATATATTTT
once | TRBJ1-6 | . | TRBV7-3 | CASRETGSSYNSPLHF | TGTGCCAGCAGGGAGACCGGAAGCTCCTATAATTCACCCCTCCACTTT
. | TRBJ1-4 | . | TRBV18 | CASSPFRQAINEKLFF | TGTGCCAGCTCACCTTTCCGACAGGCGATTAATGAAAAACTGTTTTTT
. | TRBJ2-7 | TRBD2 | TRBV11-2 | CASSLGRARLEQYF | TGTGCCAGCAGCTTGGGGAGGGCCCGTCTCGAGCAGTACTTC
. | TRBJ1-2 | . | TRBV30 | CAWIPGRNYGYTF | TGTGCCTGGATTCCAGGAAGAAACTATGGCTACACCTTC
. | TRBJ2-7 | . | TRBV29-1 | CSVAWAGQIYEQYF | TGCAGCGTTGCGTGGGCAGGTCAAATCTACGAGCAGTACTTC
. | TRBJ2-3 | . | TRBV14 | CASSPSLTDTQYF | TGTGCCAGCAGCCCGTCCCTCACAGATACGCAGTATTTT
. | TRBJ2-7 | . | TRBV28 | CASRSPWGGLSPYEQYF | TGTGCCAGCAGGTCTCCTTGGGGGGGGCTCAGTCCCTACGAGCAGTACTTC
. | TRBJ2-7 | . | TRBV27 | CASRRQGGGYEQYF | TGTGCCAGCAGGCGACAGGGAGGAGGCTACGAGCAGTACTTC
. | TRBJ2-7 | TRBD1 | TRBV5-1 | CASSLVPGGSYEQYF | TGCGCCAGCAGCTTGGTGCCAGGGGGCTCCTACGAGCAGTACTTC
. | TRBJ2-7 | TRBD1 | TRBV10-3 | CAVVGQGAWEQYF | TGTGCAGTGGTGGGACAGGGGGCATGGGAGCAGTACTTC
. | TRBJ2-3 | TRBD2 | TRBV6-5 | CASSLGLVTTDTQYF | TGTGCCAGCAGTTTGGGACTAGTTACTACAGATACGCAGTATTTT
. | TRBJ2-2 | . | TRBV2 | CASSYLPGGGTGELFF | TGTGCCAGCAGTTATCTTCCGGGGGGCGGAACCGGGGAGCTGTTTTTT
. | TRBJ2-2 | . | TRBV24-1 | CATSELGVGQGTTGELFF | TGTGCCACCAGTGAGTTAGGTGTCGGCCAGGGGACCACCGGGGAGCTGTTTTTT
. | TRBJ2-5 | TRBD1 | TRBV27 | CASSGGQGGMSQYF | TGTGCCAGCAGTGGGGGACAGGGGGGGATGTCCCAGTACTTC
. | TRBJ2-5 | . | TRBV25-1 | CASSEGSGQETQYF | TGTGCCAGCAGTGAAGGTAGCGGACAAGAGACCCAGTACTTC
. | TRBJ2-7 | . | TRBV28 | CASGQAYEQYF | TGTGCCAGCGGCCAAGCCTACGAGCAGTACTTC
once | TRBJ2-7 | TRBD1 | TRBV6-5 | CASSRDSQPNEQYF | TGTGCCAGCAGTAGGGACAGTCAGCCGAACGAGCAGTACTTC
. | TRBJ2-2 | TRBD2 | TRBV7-3 | CASSPIPVGTSGGSGELFF | TGTGCCAGCAGCCCCATCCCGGTCGGGACTAGCGGGGGGAGCGGGGAGCTGTTTTTT
. | TRBJ1-2 | TRBD1 | TRBV20-1 | CSVQGDNGYTF | TGCAGCGTTCAGGGGGATAATGGCTACACCTTC
. | TRBJ1-2 | TRBD1 | TRBV5-1 | CASSNSGGPTGYGYTF | TGCGCCAGCAGCAATTCAGGGGGCCCTACGGGGTATGGCTACACCTTC
. | TRBJ1-1 | . | TRBV5-1 | CASSLTAGPMNTEAFF | TGCGCCAGCAGCTTGACGGCAGGCCCCATGAACACTGAAGCTTTCTTT
. | TRBJ1-1 | TRBD1 | TRBV2 | CASSVGDRAAFF | TGTGCCAGCAGTGTAGGGGACAGGGCGGCTTTCTTT
. | TRBJ1-5 | TRBD1 | TRBV5-8 | CASSRRAGTEPNQPQHF | TGTGCCAGCAGCCGAAGGGCAGGGACAGAACCAAATCAGCCCCAGCATTTT
. | TRBJ1-1 | . | TRBV6-5 | CASSYSNRNTEAFF | TGTGCCAGCAGTTACTCGAACAGGAACACTGAAGCTTTCTTT
. | TRBJ2-7 | TRBD1 | TRBV12-5 | CASGSGQGAHEQYF | TGTGCTAGTGGTTCGGGACAGGGGGCCCACGAGCAGTACTTC
. | TRBJ1-5 | TRBD1 | TRBV5-5 | CASNCRDRGHQPQHF | TGTGCCAGCAACTGCCGGGACAGGGGACATCAGCCCCAGCATTTT
. | TRBJ1-3 | . | TRBV6-1 | CASSDSAGNTIYF | TGTGCCAGCAGTGATTCGGCTGGAAACACCATATATTTT
. | TRBJ1-4 | TRBD1 | TRBV11-2 | CASSSRGEKLFF | TGTGCCAGCAGCTCCAGGGGGGAAAAACTGTTTTTT
. | TRBJ1-6 | . | TRBV5-1 | CASSLEVRVYNSPLHF | TGCGCCAGCAGCTTAGAGGTACGGGTCTATAATTCACCCCTCCACTTT
few | TRBJ1-6 | TRBD1 | TRBV19 | CASSTNRGQGSPLHF | TGTGCCAGTAGTACCAACAGGGGCCAGGGATCACCCCTCCACTTT
. | TRBJ2-1 | TRBD2 | TRBV19 | CASSPLAGLYNEQFF | TGTGCCAGTAGTCCACTAGCGGGCCTCTACAATGAGCAGTTCTTC
. | TRBJ2-7 | TRBD2 | TRBV7-2 | CASSSWLERGFSYEQYF | TGTGCCAGCAGCTCCTGGTTGGAGCGGGGCTTCTCCTACGAGCAGTACTTC
. | TRBJ1-5 | TRBD1 | TRBV6-1 | CASSTNRGDQPQHF | TGTGCCAGCAGCACCAACAGGGGTGATCAGCCCCAGCATTTT
once | TRBJ1-4 | . | TRBV28 | CASSSTGFKGEKLFF | TGTGCCAGCAGTTCAACAGGATTTAAAGGAGAAAAACTGTTTTTT
. | TRBJ2-7 | . | TRBV9 | CASSVDGNSYEQYF | TGTGCCAGCAGCGTAGACGGGAACTCCTACGAGCAGTACTTC
once | TRBJ2-1 | TRBD2 | TRBV19 | CASSRTHLGGAGSGQFF | TGTGCCAGTAGTCGAACCCACCTCGGGGGGGCTGGGAGCGGGCAGTTCTTC